Shown below are 18 T cell receptor beta chains from a single sample sequenced in a study of vaccination effects on CD4 cells after COVID-19. Researchers isolated CD4+ T cells once roughly ten days of culture had elapsed. Either the BNT162b2 or mRNA-1273 vaccine was given to participants in two doses. Antigens for these TCRs are unknown. The table came from immunoSEQ multiplex PCR; TCRdb's copy has only in-frame clones and leaves some out. The sample records tens of thousands of clones, around 70% being singletons. The sequences come from CD4+ T cells from PBMCs cultured without peptide, collected after COVID-19 vaccination. The receptors were gathered from a human donor who received a COVID-19 vaccine.

The chain recombines TRBV7-2 with TRBJ1-5; possible D gene TRBD1, 5 bases. Germline V gene sequence: CDR1 SGHTA, CDR2 FQGNSA. Trimming took 4 bases from V and 2 from J, leaving 18 bases between them. The CDR3 consists of 17 residues. CDR3 sequence (DNA): TGTGCCAGCAGCTCAGGCGGTGGGAGGGGTGGCAATCAGCCCCAGCATTTT. Translating gives CASSSGGGRGGNQPQHF.

This rearrangement joins TRBV9 to TRBJ2-3, with D hard to call. The germline V gene has CDR1 SGDLS and CDR2 YYNGEE. CDR3 length: 17 amino acids. Trimming stripped 0 bases from V and 1 base from J, with 15 bases between. The CDR3 is CASSVVSGIDGTDTQYF. The DNA of the CDR3 is TGTGCCAGCAGCGTAGTTTCCGGCATAGATGGCACAGATACGCAGTATTTT.

This clone was observed a few times. The chain links TRBV5-1 to TRBJ2-2, with 9 bases aligning to TRBD2. This CDR3 region has 16 residues. CDR1 and CDR2 (germline): SGHRS, YFSETQ. V was clipped by 3 bases and J by 7 bases; unmatched bases: 10. DNA of the CDR3: TGCGCCAGCAGCTATAGCGGGGGCATCGACGTCGGGGAGCTGTTTTTT. Its protein product is CASSYSGGIDVGELFF.

The chain carries TRBV9 and TRBJ2-6, with D unresolved. V shed 0 bases and J shed 1 base, with 14 bases lying between them. CDR1 SGDLS and CDR2 YYNGEE come from the germline V gene. This CDR3 is built from 18 residues. CDR3 bases: TGTGCCAGCAGCGTAGAAGGGTTCCTGATTTCTGGGGCCAACGTCCTGACTTTC. As protein: CASSVEGFLISGANVLTF.

The J gene is TRBJ1-6, the V gene TRBV28; tentative D call: TRBD1 (5 bases). Per germline, CDR1 MDHEN and CDR2 SYDVKM. The CDR3 runs 15 residues. V was cut by 0 bases and J by 7 bases, with 10 bases left in between. CDR3 coding DNA: TGTGCCAGCAGTTTATGGGGGGGGAGCAATTCACCCCTCCACTTT. It translates to CASSLWGGSNSPLHF.

The chain couples TRBV9 to TRBJ2-6; D gene unclear. V was cut by 0 bases and J by 2 bases, with 6 bases left in between. CDR3 length: 15 amino acids. Germline CDR1 reads SGDLS; CDR2 reads YYNGEE. In DNA, the CDR3 is TGTGCCAGCAGCGTAGTAGGAACTGGGGCCAACGTCCTGACTTTC. Encoded protein: CASSVVGTGANVLTF.

The chain is built from TRBV2 and TRBJ2-3; no firm D call. The V gene's germline CDR1 is SNHLY and CDR2 FYNNEI. Trimming took 7 bases from V and 1 from J, leaving 6 bases between them. The CDR3 has 12 amino acids. The CDR3 DNA is TGTGCCAGCACCCCGGGCACAGATACGCAGTATTTT. Translation: CASTPGTDTQYF.

DNA for the CDR3: TGTGCCAGCAGTAGACAGGGTACAGATACGCAGTATTTT. Translated, it gives CASSRQGTDTQYF. V is TRBV12-3 or TRBV12-4 and J is TRBJ2-3, with 7 bases identical to TRBD1. This CDR3 has 13 residues. V lost 5 bases, J lost 3 bases, and 2 bases stayed unmatched.

This chain connects TRBV9 to TRBJ1-4; no reliable D call. V dropped 1 base and J dropped 7 bases, with 11 bases sitting between them. The CDR3 spans 14 residues. From germline, CDR1 is SGDLS and CDR2 YYNGEE. The CDR3 reads CASSVSGTFEKLFF. The DNA of the CDR3 is TGTGCCAGCAGCGTATCGGGTACTTTTGAAAAACTGTTTTTT.

The sample holds one count of this clone. The V gene is TRBV27, the J gene TRBJ2-3, with D possibly TRBD1 on 6 matching bases. Germline V CDR1 and CDR2: MNHEY, SMNVEV (reference sequence). CDR3 length equals 15 residues. V dropped 6 bases and J dropped 0 bases, with 13 bases sitting between them. CDR3 nucleotides: TGTGCCAGCAGGAAGACCAGGGGAAGCACAGATACGCAGTATTTT. Protein product: CASRKTRGSTDTQYF.

The chain joins TRBV19 to TRBJ1-2; D is perhaps TRBD1 (5 bases). V lost 3 bases and J 4 bases, leaving 15 bases between the germline ends. The CDR3 sequence is 15 residues long. Germline assignment: CDR1 LNHDA and CDR2 SQIVND (reference sequence). The CDR3 protein is CASSIPGATVYGYTF. As DNA, the CDR3 is TGTGCCAGTAGTATCCCTGGGGCGACGGTCTATGGCTACACCTTC.

This chain joins TRBV10-3 and TRBJ2-3, with D possibly being TRBD1 (5 bases). This CDR3 spans 15 amino acids. V shed 2 bases and J shed 0 bases, with 9 bases lying between them. Germline assignment: CDR1 ENHRY and CDR2 SYGVKD. The CDR3 sequence is CAISEGATSTDTQYF. CDR3 nucleotides: TGTGCCATCAGTGAGGGGGCTACCAGCACAGATACGCAGTATTTT.

The sample holds one count of this clone. V is TRBV7-3 and J is TRBJ2-2; maybe TRBD2 (5 bases). From germline, CDR1 is SGHTA and CDR2 FQGTGA. V lost 5 bases to trimming and J lost 5 bases, with 15 bases between them. The CDR3 is 15 residues long. CDR3 amino acids: CASSPKGGYTGELFF. CDR3 nucleotide sequence: TGTGCCAGCAGCCCCAAGGGCGGGTATACCGGGGAGCTGTTTTTT.

This chain uses TRBV30 with TRBJ2-1; 9 nucleotides agree with TRBD1. Trimming removed 6 bases from V and 4 bases from J; junction bases left unmatched: 10. The V gene's germline CDR1 is GTSNPN and CDR2 SVGIG (reference sequence). The CDR3 loop spans 15 amino acids. Here the CDR3 reads CACSLGTGSYNEQFF. Written as DNA, the CDR3 is TGTGCCTGCTCCCTTGGGACAGGGTCTTACAATGAGCAGTTCTTC.

This clone was found a few times. V usage is TRBV24-1 and J usage is TRBJ2-1, with TRBD2 matching 12 bases. Germline V gives CDR1 KGHDR, CDR2 SFDVKD. The V gene end was trimmed by 12 bases and the J gene end by 7 bases; junction bases not matched to a gene: 15. The CDR3 has 16 residues. CDR3: CAPQASGGADWNEQFF. The CDR3 DNA reads TGTGCCCCCCAGGCTAGCGGGGGGGCCGATTGGAATGAGCAGTTCTTC.

The rearrangement joins TRBV5-1 to TRBJ1-1; the D gene is possibly TRBD1 (6 bases). CDR3 size: 24 residues. Trimming shortened V by 4 bases and J by 1 base, and 41 bases separated the two germline ends. CDR1 SGHRS and CDR2 YFSETQ come from the germline V gene. CDR3 sequence: CASSHPSGDLKSIGLEWKNTEAFF. The CDR3 DNA sequence: TGCGCCAGCAGCCACCCGTCAGGGGACCTAAAATCTATTGGCTTAGAGTGGAAGAACACTGAAGCTTTCTTT.

The chain employs TRBV18 and TRBJ1-2; 10 bases map to TRBD1. The CDR3 runs to 15 residues. J gave up 2 bases and V 3 bases, and 3 bases lay outside the gene matches. In germline, CDR1 is KGHSH, CDR2 LQKENI. DNA of the CDR3: TGTGCCAGCTCACCTCCGGGACAGGGGAACTATGGCTACACCTTC. It yields the protein CASSPPGQGNYGYTF.

The rearrangement links TRBV7-8 to TRBJ1-4, with D possibly matching TRBD1 (6 bases). Trimming left V 6 bases short and J 3 bases short, with 14 bases between. CDR1 is SGHVS, CDR2 FQNEAQ, per germline. The CDR3 is made up of 15 amino acids. The CDR3 coding sequence is TGTGCCAGCAGTCGAAACAGGGTTTCTAATGAAAAACTGTTTTTT. It yields the protein CASSRNRVSNEKLFF.